The 2 T cell receptor beta chains presented below share a single source sample, sequenced in a study of Graves' ophthalmopathy and Graves' hyperthyroidism listed by TCRdb under 2018. Sequencing relied on an Illumina HiSeq 2000. For repertoire sequencing, the TCR beta CDR3 regions were amplified from RNA transcripts. The first round of RT-PCR was done with HTBI primers and the Qiagen OneStep RT-PCR kit, and was followed by a second round of multiplex PCR, then size selection and purification. The public reads were reprocessed in TCRdb via fastp at Q25 and MiXCR, keeping in-frame beta chains. Identical CDR3 proteins give one entry, which carries the most common genes and DNA. The sample yields about 620,000 distinct CDR3 sequences; 22% were counted once. The top ten constitute approximately 6.9% of the sample. Sequenced: peripheral blood. These receptors were collected from a woman in her late teens or twenties with stable Graves' hyperthyroidism. Some clones in this sample may be carry-over from other donors' samples. Donor details come from another sample of the same person, matched by shared clones.

This rearrangement joins TRBV30 to TRBJ2-5; no reliable D call. The V gene lost 2 bases and the J gene lost 4 bases, with 11 bases spanning the gap. The germline CDR1 and CDR2 sequences are GTSNPN and SVGIG (reference sequence). The CDR3 is 13 residues long. The CDR3 nucleotides are TGTGCCTGGAGTCCACGGACCCGAGAGACCCAGTACTTC. Translated, it gives CAWSPRTRETQYF.

This clonotype was found once. The chain joins TRBV28 to TRBJ2-2; perhaps TRBD1 as D (6 bases). CDR3 size: 16 residues. The V end was cut by 5 bases, the J end by 9 bases, with 22 bases between. The germline gives CDR1 MDHEN, CDR2 SYDVKM. The CDR3 is CASSQGSWGQSRELFF. DNA for the CDR3: TGTGCCAGCAGTCAGGGGTCTTGGGGCCAGAGCAGGGAGCTGTTTTTT.